Below, one T cell receptor (beta chain) is given with its context. Time point noted: recipient sample about 28 days before transplant, after cytoreduction. This record belongs to a study of T cell clonotyping in hematopoietic cell transplantation. V dropped 2 bases and J dropped 6 bases, with 7 bases sitting between them. The CDR3 is 12 residues long. Germline V gene sequence: CDR1 SGHTA, CDR2 FQGNSA. Data came from immunoSEQ multiplex PCR; TCRdb stores just in-frame clones and leaves some out. The sample consists of 25,000 to 35,000 clones, around 70% of them appearing once. The sequenced sample was peripheral blood mononuclear cells, obtained before stem cell transplant. This receptor was identified in a man aged 45-60 years with myelodysplastic syndrome. Some clones in this sample may be carry-over from other donors' samples. The genes are TRBV7-2 and TRBJ1-2, with TRBD1 as a possible D gene (6 bases). The CDR3 spells CASSLNRDGYTF. The DNA for the CDR3 is TGTGCCAGCAGCTTAAACAGGGATGGCTACACCTTC.